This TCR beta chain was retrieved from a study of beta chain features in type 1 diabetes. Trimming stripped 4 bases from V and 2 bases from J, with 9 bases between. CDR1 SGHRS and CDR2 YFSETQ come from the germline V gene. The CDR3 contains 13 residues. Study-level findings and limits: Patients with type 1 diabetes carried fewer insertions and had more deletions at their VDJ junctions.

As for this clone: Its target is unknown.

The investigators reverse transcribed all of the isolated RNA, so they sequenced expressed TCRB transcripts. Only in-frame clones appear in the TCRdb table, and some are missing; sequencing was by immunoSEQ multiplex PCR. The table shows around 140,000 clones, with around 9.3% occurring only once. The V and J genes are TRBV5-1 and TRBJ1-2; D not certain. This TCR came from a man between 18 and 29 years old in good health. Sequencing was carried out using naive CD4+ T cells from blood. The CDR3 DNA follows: TGCGCCAGCAGCCTAACAGAAAACTATGGCTACACCTTC. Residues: CASSLTENYGYTF.